The 16 T cell receptor beta chains listed next were all sequenced from one sample in a study of blood T cell dynamics during melanoma immunotherapy. Time point: week 3, after first cycle of checkpoint inhibitor. Measured with immunoSEQ multiplex PCR; TCRdb has only the in-frame clones, and not every one. The sample includes about 6,000 clones, roughly 77% of them seen just once. The sample was blood, taken from a patient treated with checkpoint blockade. All receptors come from a human donor with melanoma.

The chain employs TRBV11-2 and TRBJ2-1; D is ambiguous. The ends were cut back, 3 bases at V and 10 bases at J, with 10 bases in the middle. The CDR3 runs to 12 residues. Germline lookup yields CDR1 SGHAT and CDR2 FQNNGV. The CDR3: CASSFNFREQFF. The CDR3, as DNA: TGTGCCAGCAGCTTCAATTTCAGAGAGCAGTTCTTC.

In this sample, this clone turned up a few times. This chain connects TRBV4-2 to TRBJ1-5, with D perhaps TRBD1 (5 bases). The CDR3 is 14 amino acids. The germline gives CDR1 LGHNA, CDR2 YNFKEQ. V lost 4 bases and J 11 bases, leaving 18 bases between the germline ends. The CDR3 loop reads CASSLFWGRPAQHF. CDR3 nucleotide sequence: TGTGCCAGCAGCCTTTTTTGGGGGAGACCGGCCCAGCATTTT.

The rearrangement links TRBV5-5 to TRBJ1-2; a possible D gene is TRBD1 (5 bases). CDR3 length equals 17 residues. Between the trimmed V and J ends, which lost 5 bases and 2 bases, there was a span of 22 bases. Germline V lookup: CDR1 SGHKS, CDR2 YYEKEE (reference sequence). Here the CDR3 reads CASSYQIRAGINYGYTF. CDR3 DNA sequence: TGTGCCAGCAGTTATCAAATCAGGGCCGGCATAAACTATGGCTACACCTTC.

This chain uses TRBV10-3 with TRBJ2-1; 11 bases are a match to TRBD2. CDR3 length equals 15 residues. Losses at the gene ends were 10 bases for V and 6 bases for J; bases not matched to a gene: 11. Germline V CDR1 and CDR2: ENHRY, SYGVKD. The CDR3 DNA reads as TGTGCCAAATTATATAGCGGGGGGGCCGTCAATGAGCAGTTCTTC. This gives the protein CAKLYSGGAVNEQFF.

The J gene is TRBJ2-1, the V gene TRBV6-5; 7 nucleotides align to TRBD1. From germline, CDR1 is MNHEY and CDR2 SVGAGI. Trimming cost V 0 bases and J 5 bases; bases outside gene matches: 7. The CDR3 spans 16 residues. CDR3 amino acids: CASSYSIGGGNNEQFF. CDR3 DNA sequence: TGTGCCAGCAGTTACTCGATAGGGGGCGGTAACAATGAGCAGTTCTTC.

This chain joins TRBV5-8 and TRBJ1-6; 11 nucleotides align to TRBD1. CDR1 is SGHTS, CDR2 YDEGEE, per germline. The CDR3 runs to 16 residues. V was pared by 3 bases and J by 8 bases, with 7 bases of the junction left unmatched. The CDR3 protein is CASSSRTGGFDSPLHF. The DNA for the CDR3 is TGTGCCAGCAGCTCCCGGACAGGGGGCTTTGATTCACCCCTCCACTTT.

The rearrangement joins TRBV7-8 to TRBJ2-3; TRBD2 matches 10 bases. The CDR3 consists of 16 residues. Unmatched junction bases numbered 5, after V lost 5 bases and J lost 0 bases. Per germline, CDR1 SGHVS and CDR2 FQNEAQ. CDR3 sequence reads: CASSISGRRSTDTQYF. CDR3 sequence (DNA): TGTGCCAGCAGCATTAGCGGGAGGCGAAGCACAGATACGCAGTATTTT.

V usage is TRBV6-6 and J usage is TRBJ2-7; D gene uncertain. Trimming took 4 bases from V and 3 from J, leaving 4 bases between them. Germline V CDR1 and CDR2: MNHNY, SVGAGI (reference sequence). This CDR3 region has 11 residues. The CDR3 is CASSLNYEQYF. The CDR3 DNA follows: TGTGCCAGCAGTTTAAACTACGAGCAGTACTTC.

The chain carries TRBV5-1 and TRBJ2-7; 8 bases are a match to TRBD2. The CDR3 is 13 amino acids. V gave up 0 bases and J gave up 6 bases; unmatched junction bases: 2. Germline loops: CDR1 SGHRS, CDR2 YFSETQ. This CDR3 is CASSLGTSSEQYF. CDR3 in DNA: TGCGCCAGCAGCTTGGGGACTAGCTCCGAGCAGTACTTC.

The chain links TRBV11-2 to TRBJ2-1, with D unresolved. Germline CDR1 is SGHAT and CDR2 is FQNNGV. V dropped 5 bases and J dropped 2 bases, with 7 bases sitting between them. CDR3 length: 13 amino acids. CDR3 in amino acids: CASSPDPYNEQFF. The CDR3 DNA follows: TGTGCCAGCAGCCCCGACCCCTACAATGAGCAGTTCTTC.

The chain has TRBV5-1 and TRBJ2-2, with a tentative D call TRBD1 (6 bases). Germline V CDR1 and CDR2: SGHRS, YFSETQ. V was trimmed by 4 bases and J by 1 base, leaving 11 bases between them. CDR3 length equals 15 residues. CDR3 loop: CASSTRDKNTGELFF. The CDR3 DNA follows: TGCGCCAGCAGCACCCGGGACAAGAACACCGGGGAGCTGTTTTTT.

V is TRBV10-3 and J is TRBJ2-5, with 11 bases identical to TRBD2. Trimming at V came to 0 bases and at J to 3 bases, leaving 3 bases not matched to a gene. CDR1 is ENHRY, CDR2 SYGVKD, per germline. This CDR3 is built from 16 residues. The CDR3: CAISESASGGKETQYF. Here the CDR3 DNA reads TGTGCCATCAGTGAGTCCGCTAGCGGGGGGAAAGAGACCCAGTACTTC.

The chain carries TRBV7-6 and TRBJ1-2; D perhaps matches TRBD1 (6 bases). Germline CDR1 reads SGHVS; CDR2 reads FNYEAQ. The V end lost 5 bases, the J end lost 1 base, and 20 bases lay between the germline ends. This CDR3 is built from 17 residues. CDR3 in DNA: TGTGCCAGCAGCCTATTCAGTCGGGACACCCTTAACTATGGCTACACCTTC. It is translated as CASSLFSRDTLNYGYTF.

The chain uses TRBV6-5 and TRBJ1-1; no clear D. This CDR3 contains 15 residues. Germline CDR1 reads MNHEY; CDR2 reads SVGAGI. The V gene lost 0 bases and the J gene lost 4 bases, with 12 bases spanning the gap. CDR3 region: CASSYSNARSTEAFF. The CDR3 bases are TGTGCCAGCAGTTACTCGAATGCGCGTAGCACTGAAGCTTTCTTT.

The V gene is TRBV19, the J gene TRBJ2-4; either TRBD1 or TRBD2 may fit D (5 bases each). Trimming removed 3 bases from V and 7 bases from J, with 16 bases in between. Germline V CDR1 and CDR2: LNHDA, SQIVND (reference sequence). The CDR3 length is 15 residues. The CDR3 protein is CASSMNLRGLNIQYF. The CDR3 DNA sequence: TGTGCCAGTAGTATGAATTTGAGGGGATTGAACATTCAGTACTTC.

V gene TRBV6-1 combines with J gene TRBJ2-2; no definite D call. Trimming pared 5 bases from V and 1 base from J, leaving 11 bases between. The V gene's germline CDR1 is MNHNS and CDR2 SASEGT. The CDR3 runs to 15 residues. CDR3 sequence reads: CASSKSRENTGELFF. In nucleotides, the CDR3 is TGTGCCAGCAGTAAAAGTAGGGAGAACACCGGGGAGCTGTTTTTT.